This T cell receptor (beta chain) was profiled in a study of CD8 T cells in Susac syndrome. V gave up 5 bases and J gave up 4 bases, with 6 bases separating them. The CDR3 totals 12 residues. CDR1 and CDR2 from the germline V gene are LNHDA and SQIVND (reference sequence). The TEMRA cells underwent FACS enrichment, while the CD8+ and CD4+ T cells underwent negative isolation. A quantity of roughly 0.5 to 1 ug RNA underwent reverse transcription using random hexamers. The TCR beta CDR3 was amplified by immunoSEQ multiplex PCR across 54 Vbeta, 13 Jbeta. In TCRdb, the immunoSEQ multiplex PCR reads were re-called with MiXCR into one record per CDR3 protein. The repertoire holds approximately 100,000 distinct CDR3 sequences, with 85% to 95% as singletons.

The TCR was taken from a human donor in good health. The rearrangement uses TRBV19 and TRBJ1-5; D remains unclear. Sequences were obtained from CD8+ T cells from PBMCs. The CDR3 loop reads CASSSVNQPQHF. As DNA, the CDR3 is TGTGCCAGTAGTTCCGTTAATCAGCCCCAGCATTTT.